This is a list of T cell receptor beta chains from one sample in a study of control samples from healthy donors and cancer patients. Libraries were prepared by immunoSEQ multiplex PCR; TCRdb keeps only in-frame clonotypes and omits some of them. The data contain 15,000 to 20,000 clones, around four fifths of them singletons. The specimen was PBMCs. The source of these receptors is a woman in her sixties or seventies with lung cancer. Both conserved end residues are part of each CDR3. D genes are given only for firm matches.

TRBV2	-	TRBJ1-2	TGTGCCAGCAGGGCCGATAGCAACTATGGCTACACCTTT	CASRADSNYGYTF
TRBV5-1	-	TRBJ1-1	TGCGCCAGCAGCGCAAGGACGGGGGGCTTCACTGAAGCTTTCTTT	CASSARTGGFTEAFF
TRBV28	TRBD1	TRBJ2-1	TGTGCCAGCAGTCCAGGGGGACAGGGGAACAATGAGCAGTTCTTC	CASSPGGQGNNEQFF
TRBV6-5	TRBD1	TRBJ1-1	TGTGCCAGCAGTTGGGACAGGGTGGCGTTCCTCTTT	CASSWDRVAFLF
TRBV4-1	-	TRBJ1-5	TGCGCCAGCAGCCAGTCAGGCAATCAGCCCCAGCATTTT	CASSQSGNQPQHF
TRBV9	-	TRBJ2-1	TGTGCCAGCAGCGTAGGTGCTGAGCCCTACAATGAGCAGTTCTTC	CASSVGAEPYNEQFF
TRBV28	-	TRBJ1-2	TGTGCCAGCAGTGTCGGGGGGTTCTATGGCTACACCTTC	CASSVGGFYGYTF
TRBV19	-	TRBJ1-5	TGTGCCAGTAGTACTTACAGGAATAGCAATCAGCCCCAGCATTTT	CASSTYRNSNQPQHF
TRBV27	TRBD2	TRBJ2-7	TGTGCCAGCAGTTTATCTAGCGGGATCTACGAGCAGTACTTC	CASSLSSGIYEQYF
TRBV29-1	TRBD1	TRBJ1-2	TGCAGCGTGTCACTTGCACAGGGGAATGGCTACACCTTC	CSVSLAQGNGYTF
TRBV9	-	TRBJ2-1	TGTGCCAGCAGCCGAACCCGGGGGCCGGGCAATGAGCAGTTCTTC	CASSRTRGPGNEQFF
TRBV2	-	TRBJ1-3	TGTGCCAGCAGCGCCTCCAGCTCTGGAAACACCATATATTTT	CASSASSSGNTIYF
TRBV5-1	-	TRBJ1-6	TGCGCCAGCAGCTTGGACGGTGGGAATTCACCCCTCCACTTT	CASSLDGGNSPLHF
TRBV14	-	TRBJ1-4	TGTGCCAGCAGCCAAGGAGGGGCATCTAATGAAAAACTGTTTTTT	CASSQGGASNEKLFF